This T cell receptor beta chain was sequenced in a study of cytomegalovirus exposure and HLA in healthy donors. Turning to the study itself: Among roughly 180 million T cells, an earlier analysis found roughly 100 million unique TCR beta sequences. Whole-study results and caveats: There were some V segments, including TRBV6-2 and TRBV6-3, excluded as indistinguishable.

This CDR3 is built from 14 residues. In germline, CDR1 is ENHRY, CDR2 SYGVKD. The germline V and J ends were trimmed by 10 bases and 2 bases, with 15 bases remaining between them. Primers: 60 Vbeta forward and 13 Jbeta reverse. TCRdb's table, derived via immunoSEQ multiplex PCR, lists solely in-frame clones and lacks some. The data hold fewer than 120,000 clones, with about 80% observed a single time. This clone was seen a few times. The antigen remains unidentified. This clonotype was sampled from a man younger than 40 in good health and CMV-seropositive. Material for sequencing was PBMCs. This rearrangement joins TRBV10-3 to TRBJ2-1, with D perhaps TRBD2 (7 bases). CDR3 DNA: TGTGCCACCCGGAAGGGGGGGACCTACAATGAGCAGTTCTTC. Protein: CATRKGGTYNEQFF.